Shown below are 18 T cell receptor beta chains from a single sample sequenced in a study of cytomegalovirus exposure and HLA in healthy donors. Both 60 Vbeta primers and 13 Jbeta primers went into the PCR. Data came from immunoSEQ multiplex PCR; TCRdb stores just in-frame clones and leaves some out. The sample consists of fewer than 250,000 clones, 82% of them appearing once. Sequenced input: PBMCs. The source is a man aged 35-49 years in good health and CMV-seropositive.

CDR3 residues: CASSLGAGRYEQYF. In nucleotides, the CDR3 is TGTGCCAGCAGCTTAGGGGCAGGCAGGTACGAGCAGTACTTC. The V and J genes are TRBV11-1 and TRBJ2-7; D is ambiguous. The CDR3 totals 14 residues. CDR1 and CDR2 from the germline V gene are SGHAT and FQDESV (reference sequence). Trimming pared 1 base from V and 4 bases from J, leaving 11 bases between.

The rearrangement joins TRBV30 to TRBJ1-1; D possibly corresponds to TRBD1 (5 bases). CDR1 GTSNPN and CDR2 SVGIG come from the germline V gene (reference sequence). Trimming shortened V by 3 bases and J by 5 bases, and 16 bases separated the two germline ends. CDR3 length: 14 amino acids. The CDR3 region has the DNA TGTGCCTGGAGCCTCAGGGAAAGGGCTACTGAAGCTTTCTTT. It codes for CAWSLRERATEAFF.

The V gene is TRBV29-1, the J gene TRBJ1-2; D is possibly TRBD1 (6 bases). Per the germline V gene, CDR1 is SQVTM and CDR2 is ANQGSEA. The CDR3 is 10 amino acids. The CDR3 here is CSITGSGYTF. In nucleotides, the CDR3 is TGCAGTATTACAGGGAGTGGCTACACCTTC.

This clone was picked up one time. The chain links TRBV11-2 to TRBJ2-1; 11 bases are a match to TRBD2. In germline, CDR1 is SGHAT, CDR2 FQNNGV. This CDR3 contains 16 residues. Trimming took 4 bases from V and 4 from J; bases not matched to a gene: 6. In DNA form, the CDR3 reads TGTGCCAGCAGCTCCAGTCTAGCGGGGGGATACAATGAGCAGTTCTTC. It codes for CASSSSLAGGYNEQFF.

This rearrangement joins TRBV18 to TRBJ1-1; tentatively, D is TRBD1 (5 bases). There are 16 residues in the CDR3. V shed 2 bases and J shed 0 bases, with 13 bases lying between them. The germline gives CDR1 KGHSH, CDR2 LQKENI. In DNA form, the CDR3 reads TGTGCCAGCTCACCAGGGGGGAGGGGAATGAACACTGAAGCTTTCTTT. Translation: CASSPGGRGMNTEAFF.

This sequence joins TRBV7-2 and TRBJ2-3; 8 positions agree with TRBD2. V lost 5 bases and J lost 0; bases outside the gene matches: 10. Germline CDR1 SGHTA, CDR2 FQGNSA. CDR3 size: 17 residues. CDR3 sequence reads: CASSRRGGSPSTDTQYF. CDR3 nucleotide sequence: TGTGCCAGCAGCCGCCGCGGGGGGTCCCCTAGCACAGATACGCAGTATTTT.

The chain employs TRBV2 and TRBJ2-2; TRBD1 matches at 9 bases. CDR1 is SNHLY and CDR2 is FYNNEI in the germline V gene. The CDR3 has 14 residues. Trimming removed 6 bases from V and 3 bases from J; junction bases left unmatched: 2. This chain's CDR3 is CASRHRGHTGELFF. The CDR3 coding sequence is TGTGCCAGCAGGCACAGGGGGCACACCGGGGAGCTGTTTTTT.

The chain carries TRBV7-2 and TRBJ1-1; 10 bases are a match to TRBD1. Germline V gene lookup returns CDR1 SGHTA and CDR2 FQGNSA. Germline trimming cut 5 bases from V and 5 bases from J; bases unmatched to any gene: 11. The CDR3 length is 16 residues. The CDR3 loop reads CASSPRRDRGGTEAFF. CDR3 nucleotide sequence: TGTGCCAGCAGCCCAAGACGGGACAGGGGAGGAACTGAAGCTTTCTTT.

This clone was recorded only once. The rearrangement joins TRBV6-5 to TRBJ1-5; no clear D gene. The V end lost 2 bases, the J end lost 4 bases, and 6 bases lay between the germline ends. The germline V gene has CDR1 MNHEY and CDR2 SVGAGI. The CDR3 runs to 13 residues. The CDR3 DNA reads as TGTGCCAGCAGTTACGACTTAAATCAGCCCCAGCATTTT. Protein product: CASSYDLNQPQHF.

This clone showed up just a few times. The genes are TRBV18 and TRBJ2-3; possibly TRBD1 for D (5 bases). Trimming removed 3 bases from V and 6 bases from J, with 16 bases in between. The CDR3 covers 15 residues. Germline CDR1 and CDR2: KGHSH and LQKENI. Written as DNA, the CDR3 is TGTGCCAGCTCACCCATCCAGGGCCCAGGGGATACGCAGTATTTT. It specifies CASSPIQGPGDTQYF.

This chain uses TRBV7-2 with TRBJ2-3; D not certain. Germline V gene data show CDR1 as SGHTA and CDR2 as FQGNSA. Trimming cost V 1 base and J 2 bases, with 7 bases left between them. This CDR3 is 14 amino acids long. CDR3 nucleotide sequence: TGTGCCAGCAGCTTAGAACTAATCACAGATACGCAGTATTTT. Translated, it gives CASSLELITDTQYF.

The sample holds a few counts of this clone. The chain joins TRBV7-2 to TRBJ1-1; possible D gene TRBD1, 5 bases. V lost 1 base to trimming and J lost 4 bases, with 13 bases between them. CDR3 length equals 15 residues. The germline CDR1 and CDR2 sequences are SGHTA and FQGNSA. The DNA of the CDR3 is TGTGCCAGCAGCTTAGGTTCAGGGCCGGGCACTGAAGCTTTCTTT. This translates into CASSLGSGPGTEAFF.

The chain links TRBV29-1 to TRBJ1-1, with a weak D call TRBD1 (5 bases). Germline V lookup: CDR1 SQVTM, CDR2 ANQGSEA. The germline V and J ends were trimmed by 2 bases and 2 bases, with 9 bases remaining between them. The CDR3 has 13 residues. CDR3 nucleotides: TGCAGCGTTGAAAGACAGCCCAACACTGAAGCTTTCTTT. Translated: CSVERQPNTEAFF.

The chain recombines TRBV19 with TRBJ1-1, with D tentatively TRBD1 (6 bases). Germline CDR1 is LNHDA and CDR2 is SQIVND (reference sequence). The CDR3 length is 17 residues. Trimming took off 4 bases at V and 5 bases at J, with 23 bases between the two ends. In DNA, the CDR3 is TGTGCCAGTAGTAAGCTAACCCTCACAGGGCCAGGAACTGAAGCTTTCTTT. It codes for CASSKLTLTGPGTEAFF.

The genes are TRBV2 and TRBJ2-5; a weak D match, TRBD1 (6 bases). The CDR3 totals 14 residues. V was pared by 6 bases and J by 1 base, with 12 bases between. The V gene's germline CDR1 is SNHLY and CDR2 FYNNEI. In nucleotides, the CDR3 is TGTGCCAGCAGACCCGACAGGAGCCAAGAGACCCAGTACTTC. Translation: CASRPDRSQETQYF.

J is TRBJ1-1 and V is TRBV29-1; D remains unclear. Trimming pared 8 bases from V and 4 bases from J, leaving 14 bases between. Germline CDR1 SQVTM, CDR2 ANQGSEA. The CDR3 contains 12 residues. CDR3 residues: CSTTGGSTEAFF. The DNA for the CDR3 is TGCAGCACAACGGGAGGCAGCACTGAAGCTTTCTTT.

The V call is TRBV10-3, the J call TRBJ1-2; D is undetermined. With 2 bases removed from V and 7 bases from J, the gap between germline ends came to 8 bases. CDR1 and CDR2 (germline): ENHRY, SYGVKD. This CDR3 has 12 amino acids. The CDR3 region is CAISERLVGYTF. Written as DNA, the CDR3 is TGTGCCATCAGTGAGAGGCTAGTTGGCTACACCTTC.

V usage is TRBV2 and J usage is TRBJ2-7, with a weak D call TRBD1 (5 bases). CDR1 and CDR2 from the germline V gene are SNHLY and FYNNEI. Trimming shortened V by 4 bases and J by 0 bases, and 13 bases separated the two germline ends. The CDR3 runs 15 residues. In nucleotides, the CDR3 is TGTGCCAGCAGTGTTTGGGGCGCGACCTCCTACGAGCAGTACTTC. Translated: CASSVWGATSYEQYF. Complete variable domain (other parts from reference TRBV2 and TRBJ2-7): EPEVTQTPSHQVTQMGQEVILRCVPISNHLYFYWYRQILGQKVEFLVSFYNNEISEKSEIFDDQFSVERPDGSNFTLKIRSTKLEDSAMYFCASSVWGATSYEQYFGPGTRLTVT.